This T cell receptor (beta chain) is drawn from a study of blood T cell repertoires in COVID-19. Study details: Spain, Italy and the United States supplied samples that represented acute and convalescent COVID-19. T cells, B-cell-depleted T cells, or PBMCs supplied cDNA or gDNA.

CDR3 length equals 16 residues. With 7 bases removed from V and 1 base from J, the gap between germline ends came to 14 bases. The germline V gene encodes CDR1 MNHEY and CDR2 SMNVEV (reference sequence). Under the authors' procedure: Quantification of nucleated cells was approximated via reference gene primer amplification. Using immunoSEQ multiplex PCR, the repertoire was profiled, and TCRdb retains in-frame clones only, with some absent. V and J calls and clone size are those listed in that table; D and trimming were worked out from the DNA. This table has around 190,000 clones, about 80% appearing once.

The TCR originated in a man in his fifties or sixties with acute or convalescent COVID-19. This chain links TRBV27 with TRBJ2-6; D possibly corresponds to TRBD2 (5 bases). The sequenced sample was peripheral blood. This chain's CDR3 is CASTKMGSSGANVLTF. The CDR3 nucleotides read TGTGCCAGCACCAAGATGGGGAGTTCTGGGGCCAACGTCCTGACTTTC.